A selection of T cell receptor beta chains follows, all from one sample in a study of cytomegalovirus exposure and HLA in healthy donors. TCRdb's copy holds only in-frame clones and misses some; the assay was immunoSEQ multiplex PCR. Its table records about 130,000 clones. Material: PBMCs. The source is a man in his late teens or twenties in good health and CMV-seronegative. CDR3s include the opening cysteine and the closing phenylalanine or tryptophan. D genes are given only for firm matches.

>NA|TRBJ1-6|TRBV7-9
TGTGCCAGCAGGGCGGGGCTATCCTATAATTCACCCCTCCACTTT
CASRAGLSYNSPLHF
>NA|TRBJ2-2|TRBV9
TGTGCCAGCAGCCTAGGGGCGGGGAGCACCGGGGAGCTGTTTTTT
CASSLGAGSTGELFF
>NA|TRBJ2-1|TRBV5-1
TGCGCCAGCAGCTTAAGCGAGGGTTGGGGCAATGAGCAGTTCTTC
CASSLSEGWGNEQFF
>NA|TRBJ1-6|TRBV7-9
TGTGCCAGCAGCTCGACACGCTCGACAGATGCGCTTTTGACCCTCCACTTT
CASSSTRSTDALLTLHF
>TRBD2|TRBJ2-5|TRBV7-9
TGTGCCAGCAGCTTCGGGAGGAGAGCTATTCACCAAGAGACCCAGTACTTC
CASSFGRRAIHQETQYF
>TRBD1|TRBJ1-2|TRBV2
TGTGCCAGCAGACAGGGGGCGAGTGGCTACACCTTC
CASRQGASGYTF
>TRBD1|TRBJ1-1|TRBV6-1
TGTGCCAGCAGTGAAGGCCCAGGGGGTTGGGGCACTGAAGCTTTCTTT
CASSEGPGGWGTEAFF
>TRBD1|TRBJ1-2|TRBV5-1
TGCGCCAGCAGCTTGGTTGGACAGGATGGCTACACCTTC
CASSLVGQDGYTF
>TRBD2|TRBJ2-1|TRBV10-3
TGTGCCATCACCCCGGGACTAGCCGGAAATGAGCAGTTCTTC
CAITPGLAGNEQFF
>NA|TRBJ1-5|TRBV5-1
TGCGCCAGCAGTTATGACAACCCGAGCAATCAGCCCCAGCATTTT
CASSYDNPSNQPQHF
>NA|TRBJ2-1|TRBV5-1
TGCGCCAGCAGCACTGGGGACAACTCCTACAATGAGCAGTTCTTC
CASSTGDNSYNEQFF
>TRBD2|TRBJ2-1|TRBV5-1
TGCGCCAGCAGCATACTAGCGTTCAATGAGCAGTTCTTC
CASSILAFNEQFF
>NA|TRBJ2-4|TRBV6-7
TGTGCCAGCCTTAAACCACGACAGTTCTCTCTCGACATTCAGTACTTC
CASLKPRQFSLDIQYF
>NA|TRBJ2-7|TRBV5-1
TGCGCCAGCAGGAGCACAGCCCCAAGGGGCGAGCAGTACTTC
CASRSTAPRGEQYF
>TRBD2|TRBJ2-3|TRBV29-1
TGCAGCGTTGAGGCGGGAGGGCCATCCATAGATACGCAGTATTTT
CSVEAGGPSIDTQYF
>NA|TRBJ2-7|TRBV15
TGTGCCACCAGCAGAGATCTGGGGAGCTACGAGCAGTACTTC
CATSRDLGSYEQYF
>NA|TRBJ2-3|TRBV7-3
TGTGCCAGCAGCTTAGACTGGGGCACAGATACGCAGTATTTT
CASSLDWGTDTQYF
>NA|TRBJ2-3|TRBV25-1
TGTGCCAGCAGTGATTGGGGGCATACGCAGTATTTT
CASSDWGHTQYF
>TRBD1|TRBJ1-3|TRBV4-2
TGTGCCAGCAGCCAAGGAGGGACAGGGGGCGACGGAAACACCATATATTTT
CASSQGGTGGDGNTIYF
>NA|TRBJ2-7|TRBV28
TGTGCCAGCAGTTTATCGACAGGAGCCTACGAGCAGTACTTC
CASSLSTGAYEQYF
>NA|TRBJ2-7|TRBV30
TGTGCCTGGAGCCCATACAGCTACGAGCAGTACTTC
CAWSPYSYEQYF
>NA|TRBJ2-5|TRBV9
TGTGCCAGCAGCGTAGGAGGGAGAGGGGAGACCCAGTACTTC
CASSVGGRGETQYF
>TRBD1|TRBJ1-4|TRBV7-9
TGTGCCAGCAGCCAGGGACAGTCTAATGAAAAACTGTTTTTT
CASSQGQSNEKLFF
>TRBD2|TRBJ2-3|TRBV7-2
TGTGCCAGCAGCTTAGTTGGGGGGGGCACAGATACGCAGTATTTT
CASSLVGGGTDTQYF
>NA|TRBJ1-5|TRBV7-8
TGTGCCAGCAGCTTGCTGGACAGTTATCAGCCCCAGCATTTT
CASSLLDSYQPQHF
>TRBD1|TRBJ2-5|TRBV9
TGTGCCAGCAGCGCCACAGGGGGGAGTGAGACCCAGTACTTC
CASSATGGSETQYF
>TRBD1|TRBJ1-2|TRBV2
TGTGCCAGCAGGGTATCCGGGACAGGTCTTCGTGGCTACACCTTC
CASRVSGTGLRGYTF
>TRBD2|TRBJ2-3|TRBV7-6
TGTGCCAGCAGCACCGCGGGACTAGCGGGAGGGCCGAGAGATACGCAGTATTTT
CASSTAGLAGGPRDTQYF
>TRBD2|TRBJ2-7|TRBV7-2
TGTGCCAGCAGCTTGTCGAGACTAGCGGGAAGGGCCTACGAGCAGTACTTC
CASSLSRLAGRAYEQYF